What follows are 2 T cell receptor beta chains derived from one specimen sequenced in a study of blood T cell repertoires in COVID-19. Profiling relied on immunoSEQ multiplex PCR, and the TCRdb table lists in-frame clones only, not all of them. The table shows about 270,000 clones, with about 90% occurring only once. Sequences were obtained from peripheral blood. The receptors shown here come from a woman in her twenties or thirties with COVID-19, enrolled during active disease.

The chain combines TRBV28 with TRBJ1-1; D remains unclear. This CDR3 is built from 14 residues. The germline V gene encodes CDR1 MDHEN and CDR2 SYDVKM. Trimming shortened V by 4 bases and J by 6 bases, and 15 bases separated the two germline ends. In nucleotides, the CDR3 is TGTGCCAGCAGTTCTTGGCGGGAATTGCCTGAAGCTTTCTTT. Residues: CASSSWRELPEAFF.

The chain has TRBV28 and TRBJ1-6; D call uncertain. The V gene lost 8 bases and the J gene lost 6 bases, with 8 bases spanning the gap. Germline lookup yields CDR1 MDHEN and CDR2 SYDVKM. This CDR3 has 12 residues. The CDR3 reads CASQLRNSPLHF. The CDR3 nucleotides are TGTGCCAGCCAACTTCGTAATTCACCCCTCCACTTT.